Sequencing of this T cell receptor beta chain was carried out in a study of blood T cell repertoires in COVID-19. Study-wide context: Nucleic acid was either cDNA or gDNA, and it came from T cells, B-cell-depleted T cells, or PBMCs.

TCRdb's copy holds only in-frame clones and misses some; the assay was immunoSEQ multiplex PCR. The data contain about 130,000 clones, around four fifths of them singletons. The sequenced material came from peripheral blood. The receptor comes from a man aged 35-49 years with active or convalescent COVID-19.

For the CDR3, the DNA is TGTGCCAGCAGTGAACATACAAGGAGTAATTCACCCCTCCACTTT. This codes for CASSEHTRSNSPLHF. The V gene is TRBV6-1, the J gene TRBJ1-6, with no clear D. The CDR3 runs 15 residues. Germline CDR1 MNHNS, CDR2 SASEGT. Trimming took 2 bases from V and 6 from J, leaving 11 bases between them.